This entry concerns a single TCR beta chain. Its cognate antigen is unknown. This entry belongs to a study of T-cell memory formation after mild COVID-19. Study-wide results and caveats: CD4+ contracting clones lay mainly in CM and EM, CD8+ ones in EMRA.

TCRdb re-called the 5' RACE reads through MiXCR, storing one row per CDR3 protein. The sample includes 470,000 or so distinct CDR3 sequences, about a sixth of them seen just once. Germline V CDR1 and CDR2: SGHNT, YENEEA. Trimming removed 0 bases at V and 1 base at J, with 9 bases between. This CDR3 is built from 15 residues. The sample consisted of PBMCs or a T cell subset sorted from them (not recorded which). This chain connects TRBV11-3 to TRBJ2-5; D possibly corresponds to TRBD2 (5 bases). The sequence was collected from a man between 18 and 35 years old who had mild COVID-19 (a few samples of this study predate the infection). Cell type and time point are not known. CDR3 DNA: TGTGCCAGCAGCTTAGATGGAGGCAGCCAAGAGACCCAGTACTTC. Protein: CASSLDGGSQETQYF.